The sample holds one count of the clone carrying this T cell receptor (beta chain). What it binds is not known. Libraries were prepared by immunoSEQ multiplex PCR; TCRdb keeps only in-frame clonotypes and omits some of them. The sample has just under 90,000 clones, roughly four fifths seen once. This record comes from a study of graft-versus-host responses after intestinal transplantation. About the study: Those transplanted obtained multivisceral, liver-intestinal, or isolated intestinal grafts. Among the recipients, all got anti-thymocyte globulin induction and then tacrolimus and steroids for 3 to 4 years.

Whole-study results and caveats: Among recipient marrow samples, GvH clones were found; some appeared first in ileum or blood. Early post-transplant HvG declines showed an association with peak circulating GvH clone levels.

Germline V gives CDR1 MNHEY, CDR2 SMNVEV (reference sequence). This CDR3 is 18 amino acids long. V shed 0 bases, J shed 10 bases, and the junction held 16 bases outside the gene matches. This sequence joins TRBV27 and TRBJ1-2; 11 nucleotides agree with TRBD1. The clonotype comes from a human donor who received an intestinal transplant. The sample here was unstimulated CD8+ T cells sorted from spleen or lymph node cells, taken before intestinal transplant. The DNA for the CDR3 is TGTGCCAGCAGTTTATCGGGGGACAGGGGGACAGATCACGCGGACTACACCTTC. Its protein product is CASSLSGDRGTDHADYTF.